These 14 T cell receptor beta chains came from one sample sequenced in a study of blood T cells in healthy people across ages (dated by TCRdb to the mid-2010s). Library construction relied on 5' RACE. The instrument given in TCRdb is Illumina HiSeq 2500. A second PCR of about 7 to 12 cycles was run with a J-beta primer mix and a sample-barcoded 5' primer. TCRdb handled the public reads itself, with Q25 trimming in fastp and clone calling in MiXCR, and kept productive beta chains. Every CDR3 protein is listed once, alongside the most common genes and DNA of its rows. The sample data list approximately 830,000 distinct CDR3 sequences, and around 62% of these were observed just once. About a quarter of the sample lies in the top ten. The specimen was blood. Receptor source: a man younger than 45 in good health.

The chain links TRBV2 to TRBJ2-7, with 7 bases that match TRBD1. The DNA end is more similar to TRBJ2-5, so the J call may be wrong. The CDR3 runs to 13 residues. Germline V gene data show CDR1 as SNHLY and CDR2 as FYNNEI. CDR3 DNA sequence: TGTGCCAGCAAAGGGGACAGTGGGGAGACCCAGTACTTC. Residues: CASKGDSGETQYF.

With respect to this clonotype: A much larger clone differs from this one at a single base, so this may be a read error. The chain combines TRBV20-1 with TRBJ2-1, with a weak D call TRBD2 (5 bases). This CDR3 contains 16 residues. Germline CDR1 and CDR2: DFQATT and SNEGSKA (reference sequence). V lost 3 bases and J 3 bases, leaving 18 bases between the germline ends. This CDR3 reads CSASGRVVGLYNEQFF. CDR3 DNA: TGCAGTGCTAGTGGAAGGGTGGTAGGACTCTACAATGAGCAGTTCTTC.

This clonotype occurred a few times. V gene TRBV18 combines with J gene TRBJ1-2; 7 bases match TRBD1. The CDR3 loop spans 15 amino acids. The V gene end was trimmed by 2 bases and the J gene end by 4 bases; junction bases not matched to a gene: 7. In germline, CDR1 is KGHSH, CDR2 LQKENI. The CDR3 sequence is CASSPGEGGPYGYTF. The DNA of the CDR3 is TGTGCCAGCTCACCAGGGGAAGGGGGCCCCTATGGCTACACCTTC.

The chain couples TRBV6-1 to TRBJ2-6, with D perhaps matching TRBD1 (5 bases). The CDR3 covers 17 residues. Trimming took off 2 bases at V and 2 bases at J, with 13 bases between the two ends. Germline CDR1 is MNHNS and CDR2 is SASEGT. The CDR3 here is CASSERFQGTGANVLTF. CDR3 DNA sequence: TGTGCCAGCAGTGAACGCTTTCAGGGTACTGGGGCCAACGTCCTGACTTTC.

V gene TRBV10-3 combines with J gene TRBJ2-5; TRBD1 is a possible D gene (5 bases). The end of the DNA is better explained by TRBJ2-7, so the J call may be wrong. Germline CDR1 reads ENHRY; CDR2 reads SYGVKD. There are 14 residues in the CDR3. The CDR3 DNA reads as TGTGCCATCAGTGAGTCGATGGTGGGGCGCGAGCAGTACTTC. Translated, it gives CAISESMVGREQYF.

The chain has TRBV3-1 and TRBJ2-5; D gene unclear. Germline V gives CDR1 LGHDT, CDR2 YNNKEL (reference sequence). V lost 4 bases, J lost 0 bases, and 12 bases lay in between. The CDR3 is made up of 15 amino acids. The CDR3: CASSPSVGNQETQYF. CDR3 DNA: TGTGCCAGCAGCCCGTCCGTAGGAAACCAAGAGACCCAGTACTTC.

As for this clonotype: A much larger clone sits a single nucleotide away, making a read error possible. The rearrangement uses TRBV6-5 and TRBJ2-1; D remains unclear. The CDR3 consists of 12 residues. The V gene lost 0 bases and the J gene lost 9 bases, with 6 bases spanning the gap. Per the germline V gene, CDR1 is MNHEY and CDR2 is SVGAGI. The CDR3 loop reads CASSYSGIEQFF. The DNA of the CDR3 is TGTGCCAGCAGTTACTCGGGGATTGAGCAGTTCTTC.

The genes are TRBV27 and TRBJ1-5; D is ambiguous. The CDR3 totals 13 residues. V was clipped by 8 bases and J by 1 base, with 9 bases between them. Germline V lookup: CDR1 MNHEY, CDR2 SMNVEV (reference sequence). The DNA of the CDR3 is TGTGCCAGCGGACGTCAAAGCAATCAGCCCCAGCATTTT. This sequence encodes CASGRQSNQPQHF.

Notes on this clonotype: Compared with germline, one end of the junction differs, possibly owing to a read error. The chain joins TRBV6-2 or TRBV6-3 to TRBJ2-5, with D perhaps TRBD1 (6 bases). The J call may be in error: the DNA end matches TRBJ2-7 better. The CDR3 consists of 15 residues. The germline gives CDR1 MNHEY, CDR2 SVGEGT. CDR3 residues: CASSYGMGAVHEQYF. For the CDR3, the DNA is TGCGCCAGCAGTTATGGGATGGGGGCAGTACACGAGCAGTACTTC.

This clonotype was detected only a few times. The chain is built from TRBV9 and TRBJ2-4; no reliable D call. The closer fit of TRBJ2-5 to the DNA end suggests the J call may be wrong. There are 14 residues in the CDR3. CDR1 is SGDLS and CDR2 is YYNGEE in the germline V gene. CDR3 coding DNA: TGTGCCAGCAGCGTGTCTAGACGAGGAGAGACCCAGTACTTC. This gives the protein CASSVSRRGETQYF.

The chain couples TRBV6-2 or TRBV6-3 to TRBJ2-1; D remains ambiguous. The CDR3 loop spans 12 amino acids. V was shortened by 2 bases and J by 9 bases, with 8 bases between the two germline ends. Germline values: CDR1 MNHEY, CDR2 SVGEGT. In DNA, the CDR3 is TGTGCCAGCAGTTACCCCGTTCCTGAGCAGTTCTTC. It encodes CASSYPVPEQFF.

The chain links TRBV12-3 or TRBV12-4 to TRBJ2-1; 12 bases line up with TRBD1. J was trimmed by 0 bases and V by 5 bases; bases with no gene match: 8. The CDR3 extends over 18 amino acids. CDR3 coding DNA: TGTGCCAGCAGTACCTGGGGGGACAGGGGGCACTCCTACAATGAGCAGTTCTTC. Its protein is CASSTWGDRGHSYNEQFF.

The chain combines TRBV6-2 or TRBV6-3 with TRBJ1-5, with D maybe TRBD1 (6 bases). The V end was cut by 7 bases, the J end by 3 bases, with 13 bases between. From germline, CDR1 is MNHEY and CDR2 SVGEGT. The CDR3 consists of 14 residues. CDR3 sequence (DNA): TGTGCCAGCACCCTACAGGGATCCAATCAGCCCCAGCATTTT. This translates into CASTLQGSNQPQHF.

CDR3: CASSLRTGATYEQYF. The CDR3 DNA follows: TGTGCCAGCAGTTTGAGGACAGGGGCCACCTACGAGCAGTACTTC. V and J are TRBV27 and TRBJ2-7, with 9 nucleotides matching TRBD1. The CDR3 length is 15 residues. J was trimmed by 2 bases and V by 3 bases; bases with no gene match: 5. Per the germline V gene, CDR1 is MNHEY and CDR2 is SMNVEV (reference sequence).